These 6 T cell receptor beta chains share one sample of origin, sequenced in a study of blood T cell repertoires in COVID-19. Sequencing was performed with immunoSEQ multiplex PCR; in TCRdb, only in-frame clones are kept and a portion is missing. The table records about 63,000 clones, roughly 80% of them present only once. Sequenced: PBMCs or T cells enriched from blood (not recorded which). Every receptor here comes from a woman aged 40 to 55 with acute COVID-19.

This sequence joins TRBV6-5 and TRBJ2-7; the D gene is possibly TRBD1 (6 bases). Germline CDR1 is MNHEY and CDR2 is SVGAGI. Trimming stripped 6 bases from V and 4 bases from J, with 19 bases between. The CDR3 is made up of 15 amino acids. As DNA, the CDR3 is TGTGCCAGCAGGGAGACAGGTTCGGTCGGTTACGAGCAGTACGTC. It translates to CASRETGSVGYEQYV.

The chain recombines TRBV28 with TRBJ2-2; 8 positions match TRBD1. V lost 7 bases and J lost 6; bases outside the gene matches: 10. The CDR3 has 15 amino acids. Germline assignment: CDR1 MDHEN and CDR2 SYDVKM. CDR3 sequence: CASIKDRVASGELFF. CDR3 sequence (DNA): TGTGCCAGCATCAAGGACAGGGTGGCATCCGGGGAGCTGTTTTTT.

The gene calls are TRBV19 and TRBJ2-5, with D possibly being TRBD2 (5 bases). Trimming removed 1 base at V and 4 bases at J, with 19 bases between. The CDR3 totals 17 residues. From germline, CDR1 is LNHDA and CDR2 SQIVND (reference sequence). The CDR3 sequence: CASSIGEVGSDRETQYF. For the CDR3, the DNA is TGTGCCAGTAGTATAGGGGAAGTAGGGAGTGACCGAGAGACCCAGTACTTC.

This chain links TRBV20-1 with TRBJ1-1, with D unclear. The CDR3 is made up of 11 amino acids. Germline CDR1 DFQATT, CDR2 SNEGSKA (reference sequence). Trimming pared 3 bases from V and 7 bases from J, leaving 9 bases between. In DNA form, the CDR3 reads TGCAGTGCTAGTAAACCGGGTGAAGCTTTCTTT. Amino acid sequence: CSASKPGEAFF.

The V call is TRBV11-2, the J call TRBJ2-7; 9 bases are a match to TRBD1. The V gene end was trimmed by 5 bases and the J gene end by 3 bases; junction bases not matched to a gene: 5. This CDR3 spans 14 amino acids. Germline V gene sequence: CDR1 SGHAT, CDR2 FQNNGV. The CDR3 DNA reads TGTGCCAGCAGCCGGGACAGGGCTGTCTACGAGCAGTACTTC. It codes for CASSRDRAVYEQYF.

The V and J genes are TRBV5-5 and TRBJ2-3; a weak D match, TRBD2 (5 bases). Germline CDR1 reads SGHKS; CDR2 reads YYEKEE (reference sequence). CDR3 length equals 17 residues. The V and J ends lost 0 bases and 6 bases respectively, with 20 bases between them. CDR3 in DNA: TGTGCCAGCAGCTTGGGAGGGCGGCAGCTCGTGGCTGATACGCAGTATTTT. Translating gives CASSLGGRQLVADTQYF.